The 24 T cell receptor beta chains presented below share a single source sample, sequenced in a study of blood T cell repertoires in COVID-19 (dated by TCRdb to about 2020). The library was built by means of the immunoSEQ multiplex PCR assay. The table comes from immuneACCESS by way of TCRdb, which keeps in-frame sequences with V and J called. Part of the clones is missing from these tables; in studies checked, under half for an unresolved V gene and the rest for unknown reasons. Present in this sample are fewer than 250,000 clones, less than 85% of which were seen just once. About 2.5% of the sample comes from the top ten. Material: peripheral blood. The receptor set was obtained from a woman in her sixties or seventies with active or convalescent COVID-19.

This clone was observed once. The rearrangement joins TRBV29-1 to TRBJ1-6; TRBD1 is a possible D gene (5 bases). Germline V gives CDR1 SQVTM, CDR2 ANQGSEA. V lost 7 bases, J lost 9 bases, and 16 bases lay in between. CDR3 length: 13 residues. The CDR3 region has the DNA TGCAGCGCCGTGGTCTCCGACAGTTCACCCCTCCACTTT. Residues: CSAVVSDSSPLHF.

The V call is TRBV29-1, the J call TRBJ2-1, with 7 nucleotides matching TRBD2. The V and J ends lost 0 bases and 3 bases, in that order; junction bases with no gene match: 8. CDR1 SQVTM and CDR2 ANQGSEA come from the germline V gene. This CDR3 is 16 amino acids long. In DNA, the CDR3 is TGCAGCGTTGAAGATCGTACTAGCGTCTTCTACAATGAGCAGTTCTTC. Translating gives CSVEDRTSVFYNEQFF.

The sample holds one count of this clone. The chain is built from TRBV5-4 and TRBJ1-1; the match to TRBD1 covers 7 bases. Germline V lookup: CDR1 SGHNT, CDR2 YYREEE (reference sequence). The CDR3 length is 16 residues. J lost 7 bases, V lost 4 bases, and 16 bases had no gene match. The CDR3 nucleotides are TGTGCCAGCAGCCCGGACGGTTCAGGGGGAGGACTTGAAGCTTTCTTT. Residues: CASSPDGSGGGLEAFF.

This clone was observed a few times. The rearrangement joins TRBV3-1 (or the pseudogene TRBV3-2) to TRBJ1-2; D unresolved. Trimming removed 0 bases from V and 8 bases from J, with 13 bases in between. This CDR3 contains 14 residues. The germline V gene encodes CDR1 LGHDT and CDR2 YNNKEL (reference sequence). The CDR3 region is CASSQDLRGSGYTF. CDR3 DNA sequence: TGTGCCAGCAGCCAAGATCTCAGAGGGAGCGGCTACACCTTC.

The chain employs TRBV15 and TRBJ2-3; weak D call: TRBD2 (5 bases). CDR1 and CDR2 from the germline V gene are LNHNV and YYDKDF (reference sequence). The CDR3 has 17 amino acids. V was pared by 0 bases and J by 7 bases, with 20 bases between. CDR3 sequence: CATSRDPLALGSNTQYF. The CDR3 DNA is TGTGCCACCAGCAGAGATCCCCTAGCTCTTGGGTCGAATACGCAGTATTTT.

This chain links TRBV5-5 with TRBJ2-7, with D unresolved. Between the trimmed V and J ends, which lost 2 bases and 2 bases, there was a span of 11 bases. CDR1 and CDR2 from the germline V gene are SGHKS and YYEKEE (reference sequence). The length of the CDR3 is 14 residues. CDR3 nucleotide sequence: TGTGCCAGCAGCTTCCTCCAGGCTACCTACGAGCAGTACTTC. Residues: CASSFLQATYEQYF. The full variable domain, rest sourced from reference TRBV5-5 and TRBJ2-7, is DAGVTQSPTHLIKTRGQQVTLRCSPISGHKSVSWYQQVLGQGPQFIFQYYEKEERGRGNFPDRFSARQFPNYSSELNVNALLLGDSALYLCASSFLQATYEQYFGPGTRLTVT.

The chain employs TRBV7-9 and TRBJ1-6, with a tentative D call TRBD1 (6 bases). This CDR3 comprises 14 residues. CDR1 is SEHNR and CDR2 is FQNEAQ in the germline V gene (reference sequence). Trimming left V 0 bases short and J 9 bases short, with 9 bases between. CDR3 nucleotide sequence: TGTGCCAGCAGCTTAGCAGGGGGTGGTTCACCCCTCCACTTT. It translates to CASSLAGGGSPLHF.

The rearrangement joins TRBV19 to TRBJ2-3, with D possibly TRBD2 on 7 matching bases. V was clipped by 1 base and J by 3 bases, with 14 bases between them. The germline V gene encodes CDR1 LNHDA and CDR2 SQIVND (reference sequence). CDR3 length: 16 amino acids. For the CDR3, the DNA is TGTGCCAGTAGTATAGGGCGGGGGCAGGCAACAGATACGCAGTATTTT. The encoded protein is CASSIGRGQATDTQYF.

The V and J genes are TRBV5-1 and TRBJ2-4; TRBD1 agrees at 9 bases. The CDR3 has 16 amino acids. Germline assignment: CDR1 SGHRS and CDR2 YFSETQ. With 4 bases clipped from V and 8 bases from J, the junction kept 13 bases outside the gene matches. The CDR3 here is CASSRDPWTGVDIQYF. The CDR3 region has the DNA TGCGCCAGCAGCCGGGACCCTTGGACAGGGGTAGACATTCAGTACTTC. The entire variable domain, with the rest obtained from reference TRBV5-1 and TRBJ2-4, is as follows: KAGVTQTPRYLIKTRGQQVTLSCSPISGHRSVSWYQQTPGQGLQFLFEYFSETQRNKGNFPGRFSGRQFSNSRSEMNVSTLELGDSALYLCASSRDPWTGVDIQYFGAGTRLSVL.

This chain connects TRBV5-4 to TRBJ1-2, with TRBD1 as a possible D gene (5 bases). Germline CDR1 reads SGHNT; CDR2 reads YYREEE (reference sequence). The CDR3 is 14 residues long. V lost 1 base to trimming and J lost 6 bases, with 13 bases between them. CDR3 sequence: CASSLLRGVNGYTF. The CDR3 nucleotides are TGTGCCAGCAGCTTGTTAAGGGGTGTCAATGGCTACACCTTC. Complete variable domain (other parts from reference TRBV5-4 and TRBJ1-2): ETGVTQSPTHLIKTRGQQVTLRCSSQSGHNTVSWYQQALGQGPQFIFQYYREEENGRGNFPPRFSGLQFPNYSSELNVNALELDDSALYLCASSLLRGVNGYTFGSGTRLTVV.

The gene calls are TRBV7-9 and TRBJ2-7; a possible D gene is TRBD1 (6 bases). Germline V gene data show CDR1 as SEHNR and CDR2 as FQNEAQ (reference sequence). CDR3 size: 15 residues. The V and J ends lost 5 bases and 5 bases respectively, with 19 bases between them. For the CDR3, the DNA is TGTGCCAGCAGCGTACAGGGTGAGGCCGCGGACGAGCAGTACTTC. The encoded protein is CASSVQGEAADEQYF.

In DNA, the CDR3 is TGTGCCAGCTCACCAGGACAGGGCGCACAAGAGACCCAGTACTTC. Translating gives CASSPGQGAQETQYF. The chain recombines TRBV18 with TRBJ2-5; 8 nucleotides match TRBD1. Germline trimming cut 2 bases from V and 2 bases from J; bases unmatched to any gene: 4. CDR3 size: 15 residues. The V gene's germline CDR1 is KGHSH and CDR2 LQKENI.

J is TRBJ2-1 and V is TRBV5-1, with D tentatively TRBD1 (6 bases). V gave up 2 bases and J gave up 8 bases, with 11 bases separating them. This CDR3 region has 13 residues. Germline V gives CDR1 SGHRS, CDR2 YFSETQ. Written as DNA, the CDR3 is TGCGCCAGCAGCTTCTCCAGGGGCTATGAGCAGTTCTTC. This encodes CASSFSRGYEQFF.

The V gene is TRBV5-1, the J gene TRBJ2-7, with TRBD1 matching 7 bases. This CDR3 is built from 15 residues. The V gene end was trimmed by 3 bases and the J gene end by 2 bases; junction bases not matched to a gene: 8. Germline V CDR1 and CDR2: SGHRS, YFSETQ. The CDR3 sequence: CASSWGTVPTYEQYF. CDR3 nucleotides: TGCGCCAGCAGCTGGGGGACAGTTCCCACCTACGAGCAGTACTTC.

The chain has TRBV3-1 (or the pseudogene TRBV3-2) and TRBJ1-3, with 7 bases lining up with TRBD1. This CDR3 has 15 amino acids. V lost 4 bases, J lost 0 bases, and 3 bases stayed unmatched. Germline values: CDR1 LGHDT, CDR2 YNNKEL (reference sequence). The CDR3: CASSRTGLSGNTIYF. The CDR3 coding sequence is TGTGCCAGCAGCCGGACAGGCCTCTCTGGAAACACCATATATTTT.

A few counts support this clone. CDR3 loop: CASSPVGTGNYGYTF. The CDR3 DNA follows: TGTGCCAGCAGCCCCGTGGGGACAGGGAACTATGGCTACACCTTC. The chain has TRBV6-5 and TRBJ1-2; 9 bases fit TRBD1. CDR1 is MNHEY and CDR2 is SVGAGI in the germline V gene. Trimming cost V 6 bases and J 2 bases; bases outside gene matches: 7. The length of the CDR3 is 15 residues.

This clone was seen only a few times. The chain employs TRBV28 and TRBJ2-7; tentatively, D is TRBD1 (5 bases). The CDR3 is 11 amino acids. Germline V gene sequence: CDR1 MDHEN, CDR2 SYDVKM. The V end was cut by 6 bases, the J end by 5 bases, with 8 bases between. The CDR3 DNA sequence: TGTGCCAGCAGGACAGAGGACGAGCAGTACTTC. Its protein is CASRTEDEQYF.

The chain employs TRBV7-9 and TRBJ2-5, with 7 bases lining up with TRBD2. CDR3 length: 14 residues. Germline trimming cut 3 bases from V and 5 bases from J; bases unmatched to any gene: 6. The germline CDR1 and CDR2 sequences are SEHNR and FQNEAQ (reference sequence). CDR3 amino acids: CASSLGGNEETQYF. As DNA, the CDR3 is TGTGCCAGCAGCTTGGGAGGGAATGAGGAGACCCAGTACTTC.

In its sample, this clone was seen once. Here the CDR3 DNA reads TGTGCCAGCAGCCAGACTAGCCCGAATGAGCAGTTCTTC. It encodes CASSQTSPNEQFF. The chain links TRBV3-1 (or the pseudogene TRBV3-2) to TRBJ2-1; TRBD2 aligns across 7 bases. This CDR3 region has 13 residues. Losses at the gene ends were 3 bases for V and 7 bases for J; bases not matched to a gene: 3. Germline V gene data show CDR1 as LGHDT and CDR2 as YNNKEL (reference sequence).

This clone has a single count. The chain has TRBV7-2 and TRBJ2-2, with D possibly being TRBD1 (5 bases). The germline V gene encodes CDR1 SGHTA and CDR2 FQGNSA. This CDR3 has 14 residues. V gave up 5 bases and J gave up 1 base, with 8 bases separating them. In nucleotides, the CDR3 is TGTGCCAGCAGCGGCAGGGAGAACACCGGGGAGCTGTTTTTT. Protein: CASSGRENTGELFF.

This clone was detected only a few times. The CDR3 DNA reads TGTGCCAGCGAACGGGATAGCGGATACACCTACGAGCAGTACTTC. Its protein product is CASERDSGYTYEQYF. This rearrangement joins TRBV6-5 to TRBJ2-7; D possibly corresponds to TRBD2 (6 bases). The V and J ends lost 8 bases and 2 bases respectively, with 19 bases between them. Germline V lookup: CDR1 MNHEY, CDR2 SVGAGI. This CDR3 region has 15 residues.

The V gene is TRBV5-5, the J gene TRBJ1-3; D gene unclear. Trimming stripped 3 bases from V and 4 bases from J, with 11 bases between. CDR1 is SGHKS, CDR2 YYEKEE, per germline (reference sequence). This CDR3 comprises 14 residues. The CDR3 here is CASSSTTGGNTIYF. In nucleotides, the CDR3 is TGTGCCAGCAGCTCAACAACGGGGGGAAACACCATATATTTT.

This chain connects TRBV7-2 to TRBJ1-6; TRBD1 matches at 10 bases. V lost 1 base to trimming and J lost 7 bases; unmatched junction nucleotides: 4. Germline V gene data show CDR1 as SGHTA and CDR2 as FQGNSA. The CDR3 sequence is 16 residues long. CDR3 bases: TGTGCCAGCAGCTTAGGGTTGGGACAGGGGAATTCACCCCTCCACTTT. Residues: CASSLGLGQGNSPLHF. The full variable domain, its missing parts supplied by reference TRBV7-2 and TRBJ1-6, is GAGVSQSPSNKVTEKGKDVELRCDPISGHTALYWYRQSLGQGLEFLIYFQGNSAPDKSGLPSDRFSAERTGGSVSTLTIQRTQQEDSAVYLCASSLGLGQGNSPLHFGNGTRLTVT.

The V gene is TRBV28, the J gene TRBJ2-2, with 9 positions matching TRBD2. Germline lookup yields CDR1 MDHEN and CDR2 SYDVKM. This CDR3 spans 14 amino acids. The junction had 4 bases not matched to a gene; V was cut back by 7 bases and J by 4 bases. CDR3 loop: CASTGGRVTGELFF. The CDR3 bases are TGTGCCAGCACAGGCGGGAGGGTCACCGGGGAGCTGTTTTTT.